One and the same sample provided the 24 T cell receptor beta chains below, sequenced in a study of CD8 T cells in ankylosing spondylitis. MiXCR was run by TCRdb on the 5' RACE reads, yielding one entry per CDR3 protein. The sample has 250,000 to 400,000 distinct CDR3 sequences; about 9.9% are singletons. The sample was blood, either unsorted or a sorted T cell fraction (not recorded which). The source is a female donor with ankylosing spondylitis or in good health (not recorded which).

The sample holds a few counts of this clonotype. V usage is TRBV12-3 or TRBV12-4 and J usage is TRBJ1-1, with 7 positions matching TRBD1. J was trimmed by 0 bases and V by 7 bases; bases with no gene match: 17. The CDR3 consists of 18 residues. The CDR3 sequence is CASTVPWAGGLMNTEAFF. For the CDR3, the DNA is TGTGCCAGCACTGTACCTTGGGCAGGGGGACTAATGAACACTGAAGCTTTCTTT.

The chain recombines TRBV5-6 with TRBJ2-1, with D perhaps TRBD2 (7 bases). This CDR3 spans 17 amino acids. From germline, CDR1 is SGHDT and CDR2 YYEEEE. V lost 4 bases to trimming and J lost 4 bases, with 21 bases between them. The CDR3 reads CASSPWGGRSGYNEQFF. DNA of the CDR3: TGTGCCAGCAGCCCCTGGGGGGGCCGGTCTGGGTACAATGAGCAGTTCTTC. The whole variable domain, filled in from reference TRBV5-6 and TRBJ2-1, reads DAGVTQSPTHLIKTRGQQVTLRCSPKSGHDTVSWYQQALGQGPQFIFQYYEEEERQRGNFPDRFSGHQFPNYSSELNVNALLLGDSALYLCASSPWGGRSGYNEQFFGPGTRLTVL.

In its sample, this clonotype was seen a few times. The chain combines TRBV5-6 with TRBJ1-5; tentative D call: TRBD1 (5 bases). This CDR3 is built from 15 residues. Trimming stripped 0 bases from V and 0 bases from J, with 7 bases between. Germline V gene sequence: CDR1 SGHDT, CDR2 YYEEEE. The CDR3 DNA reads TGTGCCAGCAGCTTGGGGACACTTAGCAATCAGCCCCAGCATTTT. Translation gives CASSLGTLSNQPQHF.

Details on this clonotype: The junction departs from the called germline gene at one end, perhaps through a read error. The V call is TRBV3-1, the J call TRBJ1-2; D is unresolved. The germline CDR1 and CDR2 sequences are LGHDT and YNNKEL (reference sequence). The CDR3 contains 18 residues. CDR3 residues: CATSQDRPLQARVYGYTF. The CDR3 nucleotides are TGTGCCACCAGCCAAGATCGGCCCTTGCAGGCCCGGGTCTATGGCTACACCTTC.

This clonotype has a count of ten or more. The chain employs TRBV20-1 and TRBJ2-7; 14 bases fit TRBD2. CDR1 DFQATT and CDR2 SNEGSKA come from the germline V gene (reference sequence). V was clipped by 0 bases and J by 6 bases; unmatched bases: 7. This CDR3 has 16 residues. CDR3 nucleotide sequence: TGCAGTGCTAGAGAGGGACTAGCGGGAGATTCTGTCGAGCAGTACTTC. It translates to CSAREGLAGDSVEQYF.

On this clonotype: This clone may be a read error of a much larger clone one base away. The chain links TRBV5-1 to TRBJ2-1; no clear D gene. Trimming removed 7 bases from V and 0 bases from J, with 11 bases in between. Per germline, CDR1 SGHRS and CDR2 YFSETQ. This CDR3 contains 14 residues. This chain's CDR3 is CASFAWGSYNEQFF. In DNA, the CDR3 is TGCGCCAGCTTCGCATGGGGCTCCTACAATGAGCAGTTCTTC.

The chain joins TRBV6-2 or TRBV6-3 to TRBJ2-7; D is unresolved. The ends were cut back, 7 bases at V and 4 bases at J, with 26 bases in the middle. The germline gives CDR1 MNHEY, CDR2 SVGEGT. The CDR3 spans 17 residues. CDR3 in DNA: TGTGCCAGCACAATAAGCCCCGACGGGCCGGGTCGGTACGAGCAGTACTTC. Translating it yields CASTISPDGPGRYEQYF.

This clonotype was observed at least ten times. CDR3 residues: CSVQPGTGQQPQHF. The CDR3 DNA reads TGCAGCGTTCAGCCCGGGACAGGGCAGCAGCCCCAGCATTTT. The genes are TRBV29-1 and TRBJ1-5; TRBD1 matches at 9 bases. Per the germline V gene, CDR1 is SQVTM and CDR2 is ANQGSEA. V shed 5 bases, J shed 7 bases, and the junction held 9 bases outside the gene matches. This CDR3 comprises 14 residues.

This clonotype was counted ten times or more. This chain connects TRBV6-2 or TRBV6-3 to TRBJ2-1, with D perhaps TRBD1 (5 bases). There are 15 residues in the CDR3. The germline gives CDR1 MNHEY, CDR2 SVGEGT. V dropped 7 bases and J dropped 0 bases, with 13 bases sitting between them. The DNA for the CDR3 is TGTGCCAGCATTTCGCAGGGTGCCTCCTACAATGAGCAGTTCTTC. Encoded protein: CASISQGASYNEQFF.

J is TRBJ1-1 and V is TRBV7-2; D ambiguous. Trimming removed 6 bases from V and 4 bases from J, with 9 bases in between. The germline V gene encodes CDR1 SGHTA and CDR2 FQGNSA. The CDR3 has 12 amino acids. The DNA for the CDR3 is TGTGCCAGCAGACCATCGGGCACTGAAGCTTTCTTT. It is translated as CASRPSGTEAFF.

This clonotype has a handful of counts. This chain connects TRBV19 to TRBJ2-7; 9 bases are shared with TRBD1. Germline CDR1 LNHDA, CDR2 SQIVND (reference sequence). V was clipped by 7 bases and J by 2 bases; unmatched bases: 6. This CDR3 comprises 14 residues. The CDR3 coding sequence is TGTGCCAGTACCGCGGGACAGGGCCCCTACGAGCAGTACTTC. Translating it yields CASTAGQGPYEQYF.

This clonotype was seen ten or more times. This sequence joins TRBV7-2 and TRBJ2-3; 8 nucleotides match TRBD1. The germline V gene has CDR1 SGHTA and CDR2 FQGNSA. The CDR3 has 15 amino acids. V shed 3 bases and J 4 bases; nucleotides not matched to a gene: 6. The CDR3 loop reads CASSFRDRNSDTQYF. The CDR3 DNA is TGTGCCAGCAGCTTTAGGGACAGGAATTCAGATACGCAGTATTTT.

Notes on this clonotype: This could be a read error, since a much larger clone is one nucleotide away. This chain joins TRBV20-1 and TRBJ2-2; 9 bases agree with TRBD2. The V gene's germline CDR1 is DFQATT and CDR2 SNEGSKA (reference sequence). The CDR3 has 16 residues. CDR3 sequence (DNA): TGCTGTGCTAGAGATCCGGGCGGGAGGGACACCGGGGAGCTGTTTTTT. Its protein is CCARDPGGRDTGELFF.

At least ten counts were recorded for this clonotype. Here the CDR3 DNA reads TGCAGCGCCTGGGACAGGGGGAACACTGAAGCTTTCTTT. Translation gives CSAWDRGNTEAFF. V usage is TRBV29-1 and J usage is TRBJ1-1, with 10 bases aligning to TRBD1. Germline CDR1 SQVTM, CDR2 ANQGSEA. The CDR3 has 13 residues. V lost 7 bases to trimming and J lost 1 base; unmatched junction nucleotides: 3.

This clonotype was seen many times. V gene TRBV20-1 combines with J gene TRBJ2-7; no firm D call. The V end was cut by 1 base, the J end by 0 bases, with 10 bases between. The CDR3 has 14 residues. Germline lookup yields CDR1 DFQATT and CDR2 SNEGSKA (reference sequence). The CDR3: CSARVGYRSYEQYF. The CDR3 DNA is TGCAGTGCTAGAGTGGGTTACCGCTCCTACGAGCAGTACTTC.

The sample holds a few counts of this clonotype. This chain joins TRBV15 and TRBJ1-6, with D hard to call. V shed 0 bases and J shed 1 base, with 7 bases lying between them. The V gene's germline CDR1 is LNHNV and CDR2 YYDKDF (reference sequence). This CDR3 spans 16 amino acids. CDR3: CATSRERDSYNSPLHF. The CDR3 coding sequence is TGTGCCACCAGCAGAGAAAGGGATTCCTATAATTCACCCCTCCACTTT.

J is TRBJ2-7 and V is TRBV5-1, with D tentatively TRBD1 or TRBD2 (5 bases each). The CDR3 covers 13 residues. The germline gives CDR1 SGHRS, CDR2 YFSETQ. Trimming left V 4 bases short and J 3 bases short, with 11 bases between. This CDR3 is CASSIGANYEQYF. The CDR3 DNA reads TGCGCCAGCAGCATCGGGGCTAACTACGAGCAGTACTTC.

This clonotype has ten or more counts. J is TRBJ1-6 and V is TRBV5-1; tentatively, D is TRBD1 (5 bases). The CDR3 extends over 13 amino acids. Looked up from germline, CDR1 is SGHRS and CDR2 is YFSETQ. The germline V and J ends were trimmed by 7 bases and 8 bases, with 13 bases remaining between them. CDR3 nucleotides: TGCGCCAGCTCGACAGCTTCCGATTCACCCCTCCACTTT. Amino acids: CASSTASDSPLHF.

Written as DNA, the CDR3 is TGTGCCAGCTCAGTGGGGTTATCGGAGACCCAGTACTTC. Translating it yields CASSVGLSETQYF. This rearrangement joins TRBV18 to TRBJ2-5; D remains ambiguous. Germline-derived CDR1 and CDR2 are KGHSH and LQKENI. This CDR3 contains 13 residues. V was shortened by 5 bases and J by 5 bases, with 12 bases between the two germline ends.

At least ten counts were recorded for this clonotype. The chain employs TRBV20-1 and TRBJ2-1; 7 bases are a match to TRBD1. Trimming at V came to 0 bases and at J to 8 bases, leaving 10 bases not matched to a gene. In germline, CDR1 is DFQATT, CDR2 SNEGSKA (reference sequence). The CDR3 covers 15 residues. The CDR3 protein is CSARDLTGKIDEQFF. CDR3 DNA sequence: TGCAGTGCTAGAGATCTGACAGGGAAAATCGATGAGCAGTTCTTC.

The chain is built from TRBV28 and TRBJ2-3; D possibly corresponds to TRBD1 (6 bases). The CDR3 length is 16 residues. Deletions cut 6 bases from V and 1 base from J, with 17 bases between. The germline gives CDR1 MDHEN, CDR2 SYDVKM. The CDR3 sequence: CASSPPRRQGTDTQYF. The CDR3 coding sequence is TGTGCCAGCAGCCCTCCCCGTCGACAGGGCACAGATACGCAGTATTTT.

The table lists this clonotype with many counts. The chain is built from TRBV12-3 or TRBV12-4 and TRBJ2-2, with 7 bases matching TRBD2. V gave up 5 bases and J gave up 7 bases; unmatched junction bases: 13. The CDR3 loop spans 16 amino acids. This CDR3 is CASSPRRRGSIGELFF. DNA for the CDR3: TGTGCCAGCAGTCCTCGGAGGCGGGGGTCAATCGGGGAGCTGTTTTTT.

This CDR3 reads CASGKGAGELFF. Here the CDR3 DNA reads TGTGCCAGCGGAAAAGGGGCCGGGGAGCTGTTTTTT. This chain connects TRBV28 to TRBJ2-2, with D possibly being TRBD1 (5 bases). Trimming took 8 bases from V and 6 from J, leaving 10 bases between them. The germline V gene has CDR1 MDHEN and CDR2 SYDVKM. The CDR3 covers 12 residues.

The rearrangement links TRBV27 to TRBJ2-7; a possible D gene is TRBD2 (5 bases). V was shortened by 6 bases and J by 1 base, with 16 bases between the two germline ends. Germline assignment: CDR1 MNHEY and CDR2 SMNVEV (reference sequence). The CDR3 spans 15 residues. CDR3 in amino acids: CASRDQAGGSYEQYF. In DNA form, the CDR3 reads TGTGCCAGCAGAGATCAGGCAGGCGGGTCCTACGAGCAGTACTTC.